This T cell receptor (beta chain) was retrieved from a study of spatial heterogeneity in lung cancer. Study-wide background: Sequencing consistently turned up more beta-chain sequences than alpha-chain sequences.

One entry per CDR3 protein results from TCRdb running MiXCR on the 5' RACE reads. This table has about 38,000 distinct CDR3 sequences, around 7.2% appearing once. Time point reported: sample taken at primary tumor resection. There were some 70 donors, all of them untreated patients with early-stage non-small cell lung cancer. Tumor, nontumor lung or frozen PBMC supplied whole RNA that was sequenced unsorted. The sample holds a few counts of this clonotype. Trimming removed 5 bases from V and 7 bases from J, with 12 bases in between. In germline, CDR1 is MNHEY, CDR2 SMNVEV (reference sequence). CDR3 length: 14 amino acids.

Sequenced material: PBMCs, taken at surgery. The receptor comes from a male donor with early-stage non-small cell lung cancer. The chain couples TRBV27 to TRBJ1-6; unclear D gene. CDR3 bases: TGTGCCAGCAGTCCTGGGCCCAACAATTCACCCCTCCACTTT. Translated, it gives CASSPGPNNSPLHF.